Following are 7 T cell receptor beta chains from one sample sequenced in a study of liver allograft versus peripheral blood T cells. As for the study in general: Comparisons were made between T cell receptor repertoires found in transplanted livers and those circulating in recipients' peripheral blood.

TCRdb called the reads again in MiXCR, with one record for every CDR3 protein. The table lists over 10,000 distinct CDR3 sequences, 25% to 30% of them singletons. The source is a human patient who had a liver transplant. The graft donor may have contributed some T cells.

This clonotype is judged medium-sized (0.01 to 0.1%). V is TRBV19 and J is TRBJ1-1, with TRBD1 identical over 10 bases. The CDR3 is 16 amino acids. CDR1 and CDR2 from the germline V gene are LNHDA and SQIVND (reference sequence). The V gene end was trimmed by 1 base and the J gene end by 4 bases; junction bases not matched to a gene: 6. CDR3 sequence (DNA): TGTGCCAGTAGTATAGCCCCGGGACAGGGGTTCACTGAAGCTTTCTTT. It specifies CASSIAPGQGFTEAFF.

This clonotype was seen a handful of times. A read error may account for a junction end that differs from germline. The genes are TRBV5-4 and TRBJ1-1; TRBD2 matches at 10 bases. The assigned J gene may be wrong: the sequence end matches TRBJ2-3 better. The CDR3 totals 14 residues. Germline values: CDR1 SGHNT, CDR2 YYREEE (reference sequence). The CDR3 protein is CASGLGSGGDTQYF. CDR3 DNA sequence: TGTGCCAGCGGCTTGGGTAGCGGGGGGGATACGCAGTATTTT.

This clonotype is termed medium-sized (0.01 to 0.1%). The J gene is TRBJ1-1, the V gene TRBV18; D possibly corresponds to TRBD1 (5 bases). The CDR3 length is 15 residues. Germline V gene data show CDR1 as KGHSH and CDR2 as LQKENI. Trimming left V 0 bases short and J 0 bases short, with 8 bases between. The CDR3 protein is CASSPPGGVNTEAFF. The CDR3 DNA reads TGTGCCAGCTCACCACCGGGGGGAGTGAACACTGAAGCTTTCTTT.

Judged by abundance, this clonotype is medium-sized. The chain uses TRBV6-1 and TRBJ1-2; D gene ambiguous. The germline CDR1 and CDR2 sequences are MNHNS and SASEGT. The CDR3 is 14 residues long. The V end lost 9 bases, the J end lost 4 bases, and 18 bases lay between the germline ends. CDR3 coding DNA: TGTGCCAGTGTCAAATACCAAGAGGGCTATGGCTACACCTTC. Translating it yields CASVKYQEGYGYTF.

By proportion, this clonotype is medium-sized. V usage is TRBV27 and J usage is TRBJ1-1, with 7 nucleotides matching TRBD1. The CDR3 sequence is 16 residues long. J gave up 6 bases and V 2 bases, and 12 bases lay outside the gene matches. In germline, CDR1 is MNHEY, CDR2 SMNVEV (reference sequence). The DNA for the CDR3 is TGTGCCAGCAGTTTAACCCCCAGGCAGGGGGGGTCTGAAGCTTTCTTT. This gives the protein CASSLTPRQGGSEAFF.

This chain connects TRBV19 to TRBJ1-5; 11 bases match TRBD1. Germline V lookup: CDR1 LNHDA, CDR2 SQIVND (reference sequence). CDR3 length equals 19 residues. Germline trimming cut 6 bases from V and 2 bases from J; bases unmatched to any gene: 15. This chain's CDR3 is CASSPPGGQGVKGNQPQHF. Here the CDR3 DNA reads TGTGCCAGTAGCCCCCCTGGGGGACAGGGGGTAAAAGGCAATCAGCCCCAGCATTTT.

This clonotype is classed as medium-sized. The chain combines TRBV6-5 with TRBJ2-1; 10 bases line up with TRBD1. This CDR3 contains 15 residues. The germline gives CDR1 MNHEY, CDR2 SVGAGI. Germline trimming cut 5 bases from V and 3 bases from J; bases unmatched to any gene: 4. The CDR3 DNA sequence: TGTGCCAGCAGTCTGGGACAGGGGTTCTACAATGAGCAGTTCTTC. Its protein is CASSLGQGFYNEQFF.